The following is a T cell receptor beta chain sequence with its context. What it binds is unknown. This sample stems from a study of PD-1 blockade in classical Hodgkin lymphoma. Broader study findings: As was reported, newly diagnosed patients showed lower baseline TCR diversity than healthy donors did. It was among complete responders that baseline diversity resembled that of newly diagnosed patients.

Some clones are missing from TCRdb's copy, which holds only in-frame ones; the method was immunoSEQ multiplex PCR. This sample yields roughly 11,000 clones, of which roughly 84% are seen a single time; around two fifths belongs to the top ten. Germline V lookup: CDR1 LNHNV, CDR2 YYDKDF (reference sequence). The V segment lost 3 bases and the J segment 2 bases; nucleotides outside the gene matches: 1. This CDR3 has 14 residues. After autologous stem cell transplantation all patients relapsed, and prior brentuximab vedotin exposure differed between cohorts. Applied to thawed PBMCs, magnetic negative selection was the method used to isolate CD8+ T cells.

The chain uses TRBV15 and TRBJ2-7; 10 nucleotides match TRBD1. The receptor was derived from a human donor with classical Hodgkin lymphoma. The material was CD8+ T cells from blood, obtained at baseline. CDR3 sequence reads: CATSSGQGAYEQYF. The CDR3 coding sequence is TGTGCCACCAGCAGCGGACAGGGGGCCTACGAGCAGTACTTC.